The rows below give T cell receptor beta chains drawn from one sample of a study of cytomegalovirus exposure and HLA in healthy donors. Clones were read by immunoSEQ multiplex PCR, and TCRdb kept only the in-frame ones, dropping some. The sample lists some 120,000 clones, about 8.5% seen once, with 5.5% in the top ten. Sequencing was performed on PBMCs. Receptor source: a man aged 35 to 55 in good health and CMV-seronegative. Both conserved end residues are part of each CDR3. D genes are given only for firm matches. Clone size, where shown, is once, few, many, or a class for clones that have expanded.

j_call: TRBJ2-2
v_call: TRBV6-5
d_call: TRBD1
clone_size: few
cdr3_length: 14
cdr3_aa: CASSLEGAIGELFF
cdr3_nt: TGTGCCAGCAGTTTAGAGGGGGCGATCGGGGAGCTGTTTTTT

j_call: TRBJ1-1
v_call: TRBV4-2
d_call: TRBD1
clone_size: NA
cdr3_length: 13
cdr3_aa: CASMGTVFSEAFF
cdr3_nt: TGTGCCAGCATGGGGACAGTTTTCTCTGAAGCTTTCTTT

j_call: TRBJ1-2
v_call: TRBV29-1
d_call: TRBD1
clone_size: NA
cdr3_length: 13
cdr3_aa: CSVLRTGVYGYTF
cdr3_nt: TGCAGCGTTCTCCGAACAGGGGTCTATGGCTACACCTTC

j_call: TRBJ2-1
v_call: TRBV15
d_call: NA
clone_size: few
cdr3_length: 16
cdr3_aa: CATSRALGTSGSEQFF
cdr3_nt: TGTGCCACCAGCAGGGCCCTCGGAACTAGTGGTAGTGAGCAGTTCTTC

j_call: TRBJ2-7
v_call: TRBV28
d_call: TRBD1
clone_size: NA
cdr3_length: 13
cdr3_aa: CASSIDRVYEQYF
cdr3_nt: TGTGCCAGCAGTATAGACAGGGTGTACGAGCAGTACTTC

j_call: TRBJ2-7
v_call: TRBV7-9
d_call: NA
clone_size: NA
cdr3_length: 14
cdr3_aa: CASSWRQNSYEQYF
cdr3_nt: TGTGCCAGCAGTTGGAGACAGAACTCCTACGAGCAGTACTTC

j_call: TRBJ1-1
v_call: TRBV28
d_call: NA
clone_size: NA
cdr3_length: 14
cdr3_aa: CASSLGGTNTEAFF
cdr3_nt: TGTGCCAGCAGTTTAGGAGGAACGAACACTGAAGCTTTCTTT

j_call: TRBJ2-7
v_call: TRBV7-9
d_call: NA
clone_size: NA
cdr3_length: 15
cdr3_aa: CADKDRQPASYEQYF
cdr3_nt: TGTGCCGATAAGGACCGACAGCCAGCTTCCTACGAGCAGTACTTC

j_call: TRBJ2-3
v_call: TRBV10-3
d_call: TRBD2
clone_size: NA
cdr3_length: 16
cdr3_aa: CAISGVAGENTDTQYF
cdr3_nt: TGTGCCATCAGTGGAGTAGCGGGGGAAAACACAGATACGCAGTATTTT

j_call: TRBJ2-7
v_call: TRBV2
d_call: TRBD1
clone_size: NA
cdr3_length: 14
cdr3_aa: CASQFRGQPDEQYF
cdr3_nt: TGTGCCAGCCAATTCCGGGGACAGCCGGACGAGCAGTACTTC

j_call: TRBJ1-1
v_call: TRBV5-5
d_call: NA
clone_size: few
cdr3_length: 14
cdr3_aa: CASSRDSLNTEAFF
cdr3_nt: TGTGCCAGCAGCCGAGACAGTCTGAACACTGAAGCTTTCTTT

j_call: TRBJ2-7
v_call: TRBV5-1
d_call: NA
clone_size: NA
cdr3_length: 14
cdr3_aa: CASSLEGGPYEQYF
cdr3_nt: TGCGCCAGCAGCTTGGAAGGCGGTCCCTACGAGCAGTACTTC

j_call: TRBJ2-3
v_call: TRBV2
d_call: NA
clone_size: NA
cdr3_length: 13
cdr3_aa: CASSEGHTDTQYF
cdr3_nt: TGTGCCAGCAGTGAAGGACACACAGATACGCAGTATTTT

j_call: TRBJ1-1
v_call: TRBV11-2
d_call: NA
clone_size: few
cdr3_length: 15
cdr3_aa: CASSLGSKVNTEAFF
cdr3_nt: TGTGCCAGCAGCTTAGGGAGTAAGGTGAACACTGAAGCTTTCTTT

j_call: TRBJ2-3
v_call: TRBV9
d_call: TRBD1
clone_size: few
cdr3_length: 14
cdr3_aa: CASSTGDITDTQYF
cdr3_nt: TGTGCCAGCTCGACAGGGGATATCACAGATACGCAGTATTTT

j_call: TRBJ2-5
v_call: TRBV2
d_call: NA
clone_size: NA
cdr3_length: 13
cdr3_aa: CASRGQKQETQYF
cdr3_nt: TGTGCCAGCAGAGGACAAAAACAAGAGACCCAGTACTTC

j_call: TRBJ1-1
v_call: TRBV19
d_call: TRBD1
clone_size: few
cdr3_length: 16
cdr3_aa: CASSLSRGSMNTEAFF
cdr3_nt: TGTGCCAGTAGCCTCAGCAGGGGGTCTATGAACACTGAAGCTTTCTTT

j_call: TRBJ2-7
v_call: TRBV4-2
d_call: TRBD1
clone_size: NA
cdr3_length: 14
cdr3_aa: CASSRDRGLSEQYF
cdr3_nt: TGTGCCAGCAGCCGGGACAGGGGGCTTTCCGAGCAGTACTTC

j_call: TRBJ2-7
v_call: TRBV27
d_call: NA
clone_size: NA
cdr3_length: 14
cdr3_aa: CASSLAGVGSEQYF
cdr3_nt: TGTGCCAGCAGTTTGGCAGGGGTAGGGTCCGAGCAGTACTTC

j_call: TRBJ1-2
v_call: TRBV19
d_call: TRBD1
clone_size: few
cdr3_length: 15
cdr3_aa: CASSIGQGSDYGYTF
cdr3_nt: TGTGCCAGTAGTATAGGACAGGGGAGCGACTATGGCTACACCTTC

j_call: TRBJ2-1
v_call: TRBV19
d_call: TRBD2
clone_size: few
cdr3_length: 14
cdr3_aa: CASSAGGAFYEQFF
cdr3_nt: TGTGCCAGTAGTGCGGGGGGGGCGTTTTATGAGCAGTTCTTC

j_call: TRBJ1-5
v_call: TRBV19
d_call: TRBD1
clone_size: NA
cdr3_length: 17
cdr3_aa: CASSSGTGVWSNQPQHF
cdr3_nt: TGTGCCAGTAGTTCAGGGACAGGGGTTTGGAGCAATCAGCCCCAGCATTTT

j_call: TRBJ2-3
v_call: TRBV19
d_call: TRBD1
clone_size: few
cdr3_length: 15
cdr3_aa: CASRGQNKITDTQYF
cdr3_nt: TGTGCCAGTAGGGGACAGAACAAGATCACAGATACGCAGTATTTT